This entry concerns a single T cell receptor (beta chain). Its target is unknown. These data originate in a study of OX40 agonist ivuxolimab in advanced cancers. Study as a whole: The group had a mean age of around 60 years, ranged from 23 to 79, and was 80% to 90% male.

The V end was cut by 1 base, the J end by 5 bases, with 12 bases between. The CDR3 consists of 14 residues. Germline V gives CDR1 SGHVS, CDR2 FQNEAQ. Using immunoSEQ multiplex PCR, the repertoire was profiled, and TCRdb retains in-frame clones only, with some absent. The sample lists around 20,000 clones, 65% to 80% occurring once. Study-level results: Some nonresponders likewise displayed low normalized T-cell clonal expansion. People who partly responded at 0.1-3.0 mg/kg had some of the least clonal expansion seen. Averaging showed that CD8+ T cells had more expanded clones than CD4+ did.

The chain uses TRBV7-8 and TRBJ2-7; possible D gene TRBD1, 6 bases. This specimen consisted of CD4+ or CD8+ T cells sorted from blood, obtained in a trial of the OX40 agonist ivuxolimab. This sequence was found in an adult with an advanced solid tumor such as melanoma, head and neck, liver or kidney cancer. DNA for the CDR3: TGTGCCAGCAGCTTAGGCACAGGGTTCCACGAGCAGTACTTC. Translating it yields CASSLGTGFHEQYF.